This passage covers 8 T cell receptor beta chains from one sample sequenced in a study of blood T cell repertoires in COVID-19. Clones were read by immunoSEQ multiplex PCR, and TCRdb kept only the in-frame ones, dropping some. The sample has 150,000 to 250,000 clones, around 80% seen once. The sequenced sample consisted of peripheral blood. These receptors were obtained from a human donor with acute or convalescent COVID-19. The donor label of this sample is uncertain.

This clone is a singleton in its sample. The gene calls are TRBV2 and TRBJ2-1; 8 nucleotides line up with TRBD2. V shed 3 bases, J shed 9 bases, and the junction held 7 bases outside the gene matches. This CDR3 has 14 residues. Germline CDR1 and CDR2: SNHLY and FYNNEI. This chain's CDR3 is CASSEREEVSEQFF. The CDR3 DNA reads as TGTGCCAGCAGTGAGCGGGAGGAAGTGAGTGAGCAGTTCTTC. The whole variable domain, remainder taken from reference TRBV2 and TRBJ2-1, is EPEVTQTPSHQVTQMGQEVILRCVPISNHLYFYWYRQILGQKVEFLVSFYNNEISEKSEIFDDQFSVERPDGSNFTLKIRSTKLEDSAMYFCASSEREEVSEQFFGPGTRLTVL.

The chain uses TRBV5-4 and TRBJ2-3; 12 bases match TRBD2. Germline-derived CDR1 and CDR2 are SGHNT and YYREEE (reference sequence). This CDR3 spans 16 amino acids. V lost 5 bases and J lost 5; bases outside the gene matches: 9. For the CDR3, the DNA is TGTGCCAGCAGGTCCGGGACTAGCGGGTCAGTAGATACGCAGTATTTT. It is translated as CASRSGTSGSVDTQYF.

The chain carries TRBV5-4 and TRBJ1-2, with D tentatively TRBD1 (6 bases). CDR1 SGHNT and CDR2 YYREEE come from the germline V gene (reference sequence). This CDR3 has 17 amino acids. Trimming removed 0 bases from V and 0 bases from J, with 15 bases in between. The CDR3: CASSLEARQGPNYGYTF. DNA of the CDR3: TGTGCCAGCAGCTTGGAGGCCCGGCAGGGGCCTAACTATGGCTACACCTTC. The complete variable domain, with remaining parts taken from reference TRBV5-4 and TRBJ1-2, reads ETGVTQSPTHLIKTRGQQVTLRCSSQSGHNTVSWYQQALGQGPQFIFQYYREEENGRGNFPPRFSGLQFPNYSSELNVNALELDDSALYLCASSLEARQGPNYGYTFGSGTRLTVV.

This chain links TRBV14 with TRBJ1-6; a weak D match, TRBD1 (5 bases). V was pared by 4 bases and J by 7 bases, with 14 bases between. Per germline, CDR1 SGHDN and CDR2 FVKESK. The length of the CDR3 is 15 residues. The CDR3 DNA is TGTGCCAGCAGCCCGGGAGCAGGGTCGAATTCACCCCTCCACTTT. It specifies CASSPGAGSNSPLHF.

To note about this clone: Other DNA variants within this sample encode the same CDR3. V usage is TRBV4-2 and J usage is TRBJ2-3, with TRBD2 matching over 7 bases. This CDR3 region has 15 residues. Germline assignment: CDR1 LGHNA and CDR2 YNFKEQ. The ends lost 4 bases at V and 1 base at J; junction bases unmatched: 5. CDR3 in amino acids: CASSPGTSGTDTQYF. CDR3 sequence (DNA): TGTGCCAGCAGCCCCGGCACTAGCGGCACAGATACGCAGTATTTT.

The rearrangement joins TRBV27 to TRBJ1-6; D may be TRBD1 (5 bases). The V end was cut by 2 bases, the J end by 4 bases, with 6 bases between. CDR1 is MNHEY, CDR2 SMNVEV, per germline (reference sequence). The CDR3 is 14 amino acids. Here the CDR3 DNA reads TGTGCCAGCAGTTTAGGGGGGTATAATTCACCCCTCCACTTT. Its translation is CASSLGGYNSPLHF.

This chain uses TRBV28 with TRBJ1-2; possibly TRBD1 for D (5 bases). The CDR3 totals 13 residues. V gave up 4 bases and J gave up 3 bases, with 9 bases separating them. CDR1 MDHEN and CDR2 SYDVKM come from the germline V gene. In nucleotides, the CDR3 is TGTGCCAGCAGTTCCCTGACAGACTATGGCTACACCTTC. As protein: CASSSLTDYGYTF.

This sequence joins TRBV27 and TRBJ2-4; TRBD1 is a possible D gene (6 bases). The CDR3 runs 16 residues. Germline V gene sequence: CDR1 MNHEY, CDR2 SMNVEV (reference sequence). Between the trimmed V and J ends, which lost 0 bases and 9 bases, there was a span of 18 bases. CDR3 in DNA: TGTGCCAGCAGTTTATCGGTTTACAGGGATCGGGCCATTCAGTACTTC. Amino acid sequence: CASSLSVYRDRAIQYF.